This TCR beta chain derives from a study of cytomegalovirus exposure and HLA in healthy donors. Study-level findings and limits: Within the approximately 130 validation repertoires, first-cohort TCR clusters tended to co-occur, according to a later analysis. CMV antigen specificity was confirmed in vitro for a few CMV-associated chains.

Measured with immunoSEQ multiplex PCR; TCRdb has only the in-frame clones, and not every one. Of roughly 250,000 clones in the sample, 85% to 90% are singletons; the top ten hold 2% to 3%. Per the germline V gene, CDR1 is SNHLY and CDR2 is FYNNEI. The length of the CDR3 is 13 residues. V was clipped by 2 bases and J by 3 bases, with 7 bases between them. Concerning this clone itself: Its cognate antigen is unknown.

The source of this sequence is a man between 18 and 29 years old in good health and CMV-seronegative. The genes are TRBV2 and TRBJ2-5; D not certain. Sequencing used PBMCs. Here the CDR3 DNA reads TGTGCCAGCAGTGAATACAGAGAAGAGACCCAGTACTTC. Encoded protein: CASSEYREETQYF.